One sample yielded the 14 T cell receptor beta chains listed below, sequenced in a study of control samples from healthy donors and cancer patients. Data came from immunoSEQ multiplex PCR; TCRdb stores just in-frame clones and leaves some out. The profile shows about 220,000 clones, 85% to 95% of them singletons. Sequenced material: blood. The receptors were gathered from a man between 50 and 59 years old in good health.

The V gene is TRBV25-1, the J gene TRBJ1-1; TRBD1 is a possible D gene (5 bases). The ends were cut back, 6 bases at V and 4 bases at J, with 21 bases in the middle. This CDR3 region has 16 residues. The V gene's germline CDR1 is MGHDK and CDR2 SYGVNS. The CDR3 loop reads CASSLLGPPGGTEAFF. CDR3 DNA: TGTGCCAGCAGCCTATTGGGTCCACCCGGGGGCACTGAAGCTTTCTTT. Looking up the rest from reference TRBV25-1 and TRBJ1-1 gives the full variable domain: EADIYQTPRYLVIGTGKKITLECSQTMGHDKMYWYQQDPGMELHLIHYSYGVNSTEKGDLSSESTVSRIRTEHFPLTLESARPSHTSQYLCASSLLGPPGGTEAFFGQGTRLTVV.

The CDR3: CAWSVRWTGSYEQYF. As DNA, the CDR3 is TGTGCCTGGAGTGTACGGTGGACAGGTTCCTACGAGCAGTACTTC. V is TRBV30 and J is TRBJ2-7; 7 bases fit TRBD1. The CDR3 has 15 amino acids. V dropped 0 bases and J dropped 1; count of bases not matched to a gene: 6. Germline assignment: CDR1 GTSNPN and CDR2 SVGIG (reference sequence).

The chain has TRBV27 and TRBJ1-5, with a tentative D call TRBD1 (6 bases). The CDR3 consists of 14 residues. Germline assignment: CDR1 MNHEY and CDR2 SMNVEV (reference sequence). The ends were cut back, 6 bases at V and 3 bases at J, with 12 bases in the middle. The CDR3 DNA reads TGTGCCAGCAGCCCCGGACAGTCCAATCAGCCCCAGCATTTT. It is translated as CASSPGQSNQPQHF.

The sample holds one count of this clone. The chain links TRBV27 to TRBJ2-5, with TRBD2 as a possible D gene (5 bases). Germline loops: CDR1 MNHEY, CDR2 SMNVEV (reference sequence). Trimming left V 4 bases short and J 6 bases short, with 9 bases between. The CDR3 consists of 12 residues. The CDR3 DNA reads TGTGCCAGCAGTTCGGCCGGGAAGACCCAGTACTTC. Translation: CASSSAGKTQYF.

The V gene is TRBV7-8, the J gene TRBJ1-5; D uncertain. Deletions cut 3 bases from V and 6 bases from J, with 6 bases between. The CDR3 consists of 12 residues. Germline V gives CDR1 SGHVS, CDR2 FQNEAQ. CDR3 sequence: CASSFSGQPQHF. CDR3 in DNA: TGTGCCAGCAGCTTTTCGGGTCAGCCCCAGCATTTT.

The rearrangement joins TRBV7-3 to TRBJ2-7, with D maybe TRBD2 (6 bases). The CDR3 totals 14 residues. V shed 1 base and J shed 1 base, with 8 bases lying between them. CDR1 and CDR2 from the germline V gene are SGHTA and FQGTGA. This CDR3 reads CASSLNAGSYEQYF. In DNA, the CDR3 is TGTGCCAGCAGCTTAAACGCGGGGTCCTACGAGCAGTACTTC.

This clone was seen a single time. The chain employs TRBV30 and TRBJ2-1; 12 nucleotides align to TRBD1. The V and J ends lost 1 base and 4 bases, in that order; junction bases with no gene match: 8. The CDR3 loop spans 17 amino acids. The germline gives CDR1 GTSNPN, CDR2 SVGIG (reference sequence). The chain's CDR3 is CAWSAHGTGGRYNEQFF. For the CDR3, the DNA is TGTGCCTGGAGTGCCCACGGGACAGGGGGCAGGTACAATGAGCAGTTCTTC.

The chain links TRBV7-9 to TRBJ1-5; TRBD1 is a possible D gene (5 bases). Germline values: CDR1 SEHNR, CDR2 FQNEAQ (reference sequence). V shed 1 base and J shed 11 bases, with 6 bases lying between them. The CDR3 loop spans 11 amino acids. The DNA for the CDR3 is TGTGCCAGCAGCTTAGGGGGGACCCAGCATTTT. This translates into CASSLGGTQHF.

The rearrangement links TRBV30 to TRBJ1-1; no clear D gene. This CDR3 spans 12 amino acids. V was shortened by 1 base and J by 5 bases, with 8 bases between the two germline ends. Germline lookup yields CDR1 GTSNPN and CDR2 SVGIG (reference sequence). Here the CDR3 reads CAWSDGRTEAFF. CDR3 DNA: TGTGCCTGGAGTGATGGGCGGACTGAAGCTTTCTTT.

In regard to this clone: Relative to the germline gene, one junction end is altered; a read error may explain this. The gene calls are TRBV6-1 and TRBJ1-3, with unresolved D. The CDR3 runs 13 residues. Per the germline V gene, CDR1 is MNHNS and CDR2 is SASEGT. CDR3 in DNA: TGTGCCAGCAGTGAACAGAATGGAAACGCCATATATTTT. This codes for CASSEQNGNAIYF.

The CDR3 loop is CASSQMLPGADNEKLFF. CDR3 in DNA: TGTGCCAGCAGCCAGATGCTTCCGGGGGCCGATAATGAAAAACTGTTTTTT. The chain recombines TRBV14 with TRBJ1-4; TRBD1 might be the D (6 bases). Between the trimmed V and J ends, which lost 3 bases and 4 bases, there was a span of 18 bases. Per germline, CDR1 SGHDN and CDR2 FVKESK. The CDR3 is 17 amino acids.

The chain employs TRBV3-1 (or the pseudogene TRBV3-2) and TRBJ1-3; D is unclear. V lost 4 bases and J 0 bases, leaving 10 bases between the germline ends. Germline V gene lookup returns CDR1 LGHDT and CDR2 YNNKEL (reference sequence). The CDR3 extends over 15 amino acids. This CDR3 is CASSPDILSGNTIYF. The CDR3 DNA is TGTGCCAGCAGCCCCGACATCCTCTCTGGAAACACCATATATTTT.

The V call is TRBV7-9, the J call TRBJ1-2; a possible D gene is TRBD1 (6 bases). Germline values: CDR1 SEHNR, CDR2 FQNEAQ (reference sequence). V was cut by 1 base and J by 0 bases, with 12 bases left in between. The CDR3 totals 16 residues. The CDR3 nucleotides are TGTGCCAGCAGCTTAGTTATGGGACATCCTAACTATGGCTACACCTTC. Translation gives CASSLVMGHPNYGYTF.

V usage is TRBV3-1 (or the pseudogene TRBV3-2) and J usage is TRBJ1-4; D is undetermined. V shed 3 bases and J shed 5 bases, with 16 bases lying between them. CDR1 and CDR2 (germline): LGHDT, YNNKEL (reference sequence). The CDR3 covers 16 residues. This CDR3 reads CASSQPGRLRNEKLFF. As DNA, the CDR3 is TGTGCCAGCAGCCAGCCCGGGCGTCTTAGAAATGAAAAACTGTTTTTT.